This entry lists 9 T cell receptor beta chains sequenced from one sample in a study of OX40 agonist ivuxolimab in advanced cancers. Profiling relied on immunoSEQ multiplex PCR, and the TCRdb table lists in-frame clones only, not all of them. The sample carries some 100,000 clones, 75% to 90% recorded once. Sequenced material: CD4+ or CD8+ T cells sorted from blood, taken in a trial of the OX40 agonist ivuxolimab. Source of these receptors: an adult with an advanced solid tumor such as melanoma, head and neck, liver or kidney cancer.

This chain connects TRBV25-1 to TRBJ1-2, with D perhaps matching TRBD1 (5 bases). CDR1 MGHDK and CDR2 SYGVNS come from the germline V gene. Trimming removed 2 bases at V and 4 bases at J, with 8 bases between. This CDR3 has 13 amino acids. CDR3 in DNA: TGTGCCAGCAGTGAAATGGGACCCTATGGCTACACCTTC. Protein sequence: CASSEMGPYGYTF.

V and J are TRBV18 and TRBJ2-1; 9 nucleotides match TRBD2. The CDR3 sequence is 15 residues long. Germline CDR1 KGHSH, CDR2 LQKENI. Losses at the gene ends were 2 bases for V and 5 bases for J; bases not matched to a gene: 4. The CDR3 sequence: CASSPRTSADNEQFF. For the CDR3, the DNA is TGTGCCAGCTCACCAAGGACTAGCGCCGACAATGAGCAGTTCTTC. Full variable domain (outside the CDR3, taken from reference TRBV18 and TRBJ2-1): NAGVMQNPRHLVRRRGQEARLRCSPMKGHSHVYWYRQLPEEGLKFMVYLQKENIIDESGMPKERFSAEFPKEGPSILRIQQVVRGDSAAYFCASSPRTSADNEQFFGPGTRLTVL.

V and J are TRBV7-2 and TRBJ2-1; 9 bases line up with TRBD2. CDR3 length: 15 residues. Per the germline V gene, CDR1 is SGHTA and CDR2 is FQGNSA. J gave up 5 bases and V 5 bases, and 7 bases lay outside the gene matches. The CDR3 spells CASSHMTSGNNEQFF. For the CDR3, the DNA is TGTGCCAGCAGCCATATGACTAGCGGAAACAATGAGCAGTTCTTC.

CDR3 in DNA: TGTGCCAGCTCACCACCGGGGGCCGGTATGAACACTGAAGCTTTCTTT. It encodes CASSPPGAGMNTEAFF. The J gene is TRBJ1-1, the V gene TRBV18, with D maybe TRBD1 (6 bases). The CDR3 has 16 residues. Germline CDR1 reads KGHSH; CDR2 reads LQKENI. V was cut by 0 bases and J by 0 bases, with 11 bases left in between. Drawing the rest from reference TRBV18 and TRBJ1-1, the complete variable domain is NAGVMQNPRHLVRRRGQEARLRCSPMKGHSHVYWYRQLPEEGLKFMVYLQKENIIDESGMPKERFSAEFPKEGPSILRIQQVVRGDSAAYFCASSPPGAGMNTEAFFGQGTRLTVV.

The chain employs TRBV19 and TRBJ2-1; D is undetermined. The V gene's germline CDR1 is LNHDA and CDR2 SQIVND (reference sequence). This CDR3 has 13 amino acids. With 3 bases removed from V and 4 bases from J, the gap between germline ends came to 7 bases. CDR3 DNA sequence: TGTGCCAGTAGTATTAGGCAGTACAATGAGCAGTTCTTC. This encodes CASSIRQYNEQFF.

The V call is TRBV19, the J call TRBJ1-1; TRBD1 aligns across 9 bases. Germline CDR1 LNHDA, CDR2 SQIVND (reference sequence). The length of the CDR3 is 13 residues. The V segment lost 7 bases and the J segment 5 bases; nucleotides outside the gene matches: 5. The CDR3 DNA sequence: TGTGCCAGTATCGGACAGGGGTCGACTGAAGCTTTCTTT. It is translated as CASIGQGSTEAFF. Using reference TRBV19 and TRBJ1-1 for the parts outside the CDR3, the full variable domain is DGGITQSPKYLFRKEGQNVTLSCEQNLNHDAMYWYRQDPGQGLRLIYYSQIVNDFQKGDIAEGYSVSREKKESFPLTVTSAQKNPTAFYLCASIGQGSTEAFFGQGTRLTVV.

The chain combines TRBV10-3 with TRBJ2-1, with 14 bases lining up with TRBD2. Trimming removed 10 bases from V and 9 bases from J; junction bases left unmatched: 5. The CDR3 covers 13 residues. Looked up from germline, CDR1 is ENHRY and CDR2 is SYGVKD. CDR3 sequence reads: CASGLAGGSEQFF. Here the CDR3 DNA reads TGTGCCAGCGGACTAGCGGGAGGCAGTGAGCAGTTCTTC.

The genes are TRBV11-2 and TRBJ2-1; D gene ambiguous. The germline V and J ends were trimmed by 0 bases and 0 bases, with 9 bases remaining between them. Germline V lookup: CDR1 SGHAT, CDR2 FQNNGV. This CDR3 spans 16 amino acids. The CDR3: CASSLDGPSSYNEQFF. Here the CDR3 DNA reads TGTGCCAGCAGCTTAGACGGTCCCAGCTCCTACAATGAGCAGTTCTTC.

The chain carries TRBV18 and TRBJ1-4; possibly TRBD1 for D (5 bases). CDR1 and CDR2 (germline): KGHSH, LQKENI. This CDR3 comprises 15 residues. V lost 3 bases and J 5 bases, leaving 13 bases between the germline ends. The DNA of the CDR3 is TGTGCCAGCTCACCTCGGGGCAGCAGAAATGAAAAACTGTTTTTT. Amino acid sequence: CASSPRGSRNEKLFF. The full variable domain, rest sourced from reference TRBV18 and TRBJ1-4, is NAGVMQNPRHLVRRRGQEARLRCSPMKGHSHVYWYRQLPEEGLKFMVYLQKENIIDESGMPKERFSAEFPKEGPSILRIQQVVRGDSAAYFCASSPRGSRNEKLFFGSGTQLSVL.